Detailed here is one T cell receptor (beta chain). Antigen unknown. The data belong to a study of T cell responses to AZD1222 COVID-19 vaccine. Whole-study results and caveats: Just a handful of people given AZD1222 tested seropositive at baseline. Researchers report vaccine-associated CD4 TCRs spanning spike, with dominance at 160-218 and 743-854. Possibly, clonal diversity was underestimated; donors were largely white British and included more females. The breadth and depth of Spike-specific TCRs increased once two AZD1222 doses had been given.

Generated by immunoSEQ multiplex PCR, the TCRdb table keeps only in-frame clones and is missing some. The data hold 100,000 to 150,000 clones, with about nine tenths observed a single time. The ends were cut back, 0 bases at V and 0 bases at J, with 8 bases in the middle. This CDR3 has 15 amino acids. The germline V gene encodes CDR1 SGHVS and CDR2 FQNEAQ. The specimen was peripheral blood, collected on day 0 of AZD1222 vaccination. This sequence originates from an adult in good health. This rearrangement joins TRBV7-8 to TRBJ1-2; no clear D gene. DNA of the CDR3: TGTGCCAGCAGCTTAGCTTTCAAGACTAACTATGGCTACACCTTC. The encoded protein is CASSLAFKTNYGYTF.